The rows below give T cell receptor beta chains drawn from one sample of a study of blood T cell repertoires in COVID-19. Sequenced by immunoSEQ multiplex PCR; TCRdb stores in-frame clones only, minus some. This repertoire shows 45,000 to 60,000 clones, around 90% found once; its top ten account for under 8.5%. The sample consisted of peripheral blood. These receptors were obtained from a human donor with active COVID-19. The donor label of this sample is uncertain. The CDR3 runs from the conserved cysteine through the conserved F or W. A D gene is named only where the DNA matches it firmly. A row's size may be missing; if present it is once, few, many or a size class.

NA	TRBV7-3	TRBD2	TRBJ2-1	TGTGCCAGCAGCTACAATAGCGGGGCTCCGCTCAATGAGCAGTTCTTC	CASSYNSGAPLNEQFF
NA	TRBV12-3/TRBV12-4	NA	TRBJ1-2	TGTGCCAACTTGGACAGTAACTATGGCTACACCTTC	CANLDSNYGYTF
NA	TRBV19	NA	TRBJ1-4	TGTGCCAGTAGTAGTCGTGATGAAAAACTGTTTTTT	CASSSRDEKLFF
NA	TRBV24-1	TRBD1	TRBJ2-2	TGTGCCACCAGTGACCCTGGACAGGGGAACACCGGGGAGCTGTTTTTT	CATSDPGQGNTGELFF
NA	TRBV18	TRBD1	TRBJ1-2	TGTGCCAGCTCGCTGGGGACAGGGGACTATGGCTACACCTTC	CASSLGTGDYGYTF
NA	TRBV14	TRBD1	TRBJ1-6	TGTGCCAGCAGCCCCCTAGGACAGGGGGCGGTTTCACCCCTCCACTTT	CASSPLGQGAVSPLHF
NA	TRBV7-9	NA	TRBJ2-7	TGTGCCAGCAGCAACAGCCTCTCCTACGAGCAGTACTTC	CASSNSLSYEQYF
NA	TRBV29-1	NA	TRBJ1-1	TGCAGCTTACGTGGCCCCACAGGGTTCCATGAGAACACTGAAGCTTTCTTT	CSLRGPTGFHENTEAFF
NA	TRBV5-4	TRBD2	TRBJ2-1	TGTGCCAGCAGCTTTCCCCACGCGGGAGGCTATGAGCAGTTCTTC	CASSFPHAGGYEQFF
NA	TRBV5-1	NA	TRBJ2-3	TGCGCCAGCAGCCTAGCGCCAGGGCTCTCAGATACGCAGTATTTT	CASSLAPGLSDTQYF
once	TRBV7-2	NA	TRBJ2-4	TGTGCCAGCAGCTACATCCGCCGAGGCCCACTGGTAGCCAAAAACATTCAGTACTTC	CASSYIRRGPLVAKNIQYF
NA	TRBV29-1	TRBD1	TRBJ1-2	TGCAGCGTTGAAGTTCGGGCAGGGGGTATGGATGGCTACACCTTC	CSVEVRAGGMDGYTF
NA	TRBV11-2	TRBD2	TRBJ2-1	TGTGCCAGCAGCTCATTTAGCGGGAGGTTACACAATGAGCAGTTCTTC	CASSSFSGRLHNEQFF
NA	TRBV27	NA	TRBJ1-1	TGTGCCAGCAGTTTCGGGGACACAATGAACACTGAAGCTTTCTTT	CASSFGDTMNTEAFF
NA	TRBV4-1	TRBD1	TRBJ1-5	TGCGCCAGCAGCCGAGCGCCGGGACAGGGGAACCAGCCCCAGCATTTT	CASSRAPGQGNQPQHF
NA	TRBV2	TRBD1	TRBJ2-7	TGTGCCAGCATGGGGCAGGGGGCAGGTCGGGAGACGTACGAGCAGTACTTC	CASMGQGAGRETYEQYF
NA	TRBV3-1/TRBV3-2	TRBD2	TRBJ2-1	TGTGCCAGCAGCCACGGGACTAGCGGGAGCGTACTCTTC	CASSHGTSGSVLF
once	TRBV30	NA	TRBJ2-4	TGTGCCTGGGGATCCCTCGCCGGGGGGCACATTCAGTACTTC	CAWGSLAGGHIQYF
NA	TRBV7-9	TRBD1	TRBJ2-2	TGTGCCAGCGAAGACAGGGGCGCGAACACCGGGGAGCTGTTTTTT	CASEDRGANTGELFF
NA	TRBV5-1	NA	TRBJ2-5	TGCGCCAGCAGCTTGCTGCAGGGTTTAGAGACCCAGTACTTC	CASSLLQGLETQYF
NA	TRBV5-4	NA	TRBJ2-7	TGTGCCAGCAGCGGGCGGGACTCCTCCTACGAGCAGTACTTC	CASSGRDSSYEQYF
NA	TRBV28	NA	TRBJ2-7	TGTGCCAGCAGCCCAACAACCCTCTCCGGGACATCCCGCCCCCACGAGCAGTACTTC	CASSPTTLSGTSRPHEQYF
NA	TRBV7-3	TRBD2	TRBJ2-1	TGTGCCAGCAGTTCCGGGACTAGCGGGATCAATGAGCAGTTCTTC	CASSSGTSGINEQFF
NA	TRBV5-4	NA	TRBJ2-7	TGTGCCAGCAGCCTGGAGGAGTACTCCTACGAGCAGTACTTC	CASSLEEYSYEQYF
few	TRBV4-3	NA	TRBJ2-2	TGCGCCAGCAGCCAAGATGTGCGGATCCGGACCGGGGAGCTGTTTTTT	CASSQDVRIRTGELFF
NA	TRBV4-2	TRBD2	TRBJ2-7	TGTGCCAGCAGCCTTAGACTAGCGGGGGCTTACGAGCAGTACTTC	CASSLRLAGAYEQYF
NA	TRBV10-1	NA	TRBJ2-7	TGCGCCAGCAGTGAGGGGGGGAACCACGAGCAGTACTTC	CASSEGGNHEQYF
NA	TRBV19	TRBD1	TRBJ1-2	TGTGCCAGTGGGGCAGGACAGGGGCATTCGTATGGCTACACCTTC	CASGAGQGHSYGYTF
NA	TRBV7-8	TRBD1	TRBJ2-2	TGTGCCAGCAGCTTAGTTGGGACAGGGGGCCGGTTATCCGGGGAGCTGTTTTTT	CASSLVGTGGRLSGELFF
NA	TRBV3-1/TRBV3-2	NA	TRBJ1-5	TGTGCCAGCAGCCAAGATCGGGGACAAGGAAGAAATCAGCCCCAGCATTTT	CASSQDRGQGRNQPQHF
NA	TRBV7-9	NA	TRBJ2-1	TGTGCCAGCAGCTTAGCAAGCAAGTCCGGCTACAATGAGCAGTTCTTC	CASSLASKSGYNEQFF
NA	TRBV27	TRBD1	TRBJ2-2	TGTGCCAGCAGCCCGCGACAGGGACATACCGGGGAGCTGTTTTTT	CASSPRQGHTGELFF
NA	TRBV5-1	NA	TRBJ2-3	TGCGCCAGCAGCTGGGGCCTGGCCCCCGGAGCAGATACGCAGTATTTT	CASSWGLAPGADTQYF
NA	TRBV27	TRBD1	TRBJ1-5	TGTGCCAGCAGAACCGGGACAGAAACATTCCGGGGGAGCAATCAGCCCCAGCATTTT	CASRTGTETFRGSNQPQHF
NA	TRBV27	NA	TRBJ2-7	TGTGCCAGCAGCGTCCCTCTCGGTAGGGAGTACGAGCAGTACTTC	CASSVPLGREYEQYF
NA	TRBV3-1/TRBV3-2	TRBD1	TRBJ2-2	TGTGCCAGCAGACCCGACAGGGGCGATACCGGGGAGCTGTTTTTT	CASRPDRGDTGELFF
NA	TRBV29-1	TRBD2	TRBJ2-3	TGCAGCGTGATACTTGGACTAGCGGGGAACACAGATACGCAGTATTTT	CSVILGLAGNTDTQYF
NA	TRBV11-3	TRBD1	TRBJ2-4	TGTGCCAGCAGCCCCCTCCCAGGGACAGTTAACATTCAGTACTTC	CASSPLPGTVNIQYF
NA	TRBV25-1	NA	TRBJ2-5	TGTGCCAGCAGTGACTCGGCCAAACCAGGGGAGACCCAGTACTTC	CASSDSAKPGETQYF
NA	TRBV7-3	TRBD2	TRBJ2-1	TGTGCCAGCAGCTCTAGCGGGGGGCCTTACAATGAGCAGTTCTTC	CASSSSGGPYNEQFF
NA	TRBV5-8	TRBD2	TRBJ2-3	TGTGCCAGCAGTCCGGGACTAGCGGATACAGATACGCAGTATTTT	CASSPGLADTDTQYF